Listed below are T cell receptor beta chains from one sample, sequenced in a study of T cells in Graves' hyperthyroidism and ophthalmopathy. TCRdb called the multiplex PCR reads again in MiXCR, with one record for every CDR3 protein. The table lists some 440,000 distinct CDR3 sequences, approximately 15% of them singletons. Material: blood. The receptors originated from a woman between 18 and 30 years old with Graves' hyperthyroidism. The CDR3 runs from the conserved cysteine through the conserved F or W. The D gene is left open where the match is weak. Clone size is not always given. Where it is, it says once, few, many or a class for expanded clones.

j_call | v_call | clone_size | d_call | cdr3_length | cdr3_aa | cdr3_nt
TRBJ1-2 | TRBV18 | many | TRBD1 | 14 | CASSFDRGLYGYTF | TGTGCCAGCTCATTCGACAGGGGTCTCTATGGCTACACCTTC
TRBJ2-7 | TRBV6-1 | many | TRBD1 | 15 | CASTEEGDRTYEQYF | TGTGCCAGCACCGAAGAGGGGGACAGGACCTACGAGCAGTACTTC
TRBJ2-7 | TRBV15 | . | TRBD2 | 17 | CATSRVVGWGLVSEQYF | TGTGCCACCAGCAGAGTGGTAGGTTGGGGACTAGTGAGCGAGCAGTACTTC
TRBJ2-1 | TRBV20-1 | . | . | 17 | CSAFEVRGPSSYNEQFF | TGCAGTGCATTCGAGGTTCGGGGCCCGAGCTCCTACAATGAGCAGTTCTTC
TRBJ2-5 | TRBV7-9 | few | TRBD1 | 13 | CASSSTGGKTQYF | TGTGCCAGCAGTTCGACAGGGGGAAAGACCCAGTACTTC
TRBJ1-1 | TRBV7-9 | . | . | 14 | CASSLLGGDTEAFF | TGTGCCAGCAGCTTATTGGGAGGCGACACTGAAGCTTTCTTT
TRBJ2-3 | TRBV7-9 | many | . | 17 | CASSMTGAGLITDTQYF | TGTGCCAGCAGCATGACTGGGGCAGGGCTTATCACAGATACGCAGTATTTT
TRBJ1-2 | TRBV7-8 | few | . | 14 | CASSLGSSYYGYTF | TGTGCCAGCAGCTTAGGATCTAGCTACTATGGCTACACCTTC
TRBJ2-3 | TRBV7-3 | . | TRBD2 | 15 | CASSYNGRVTDTQYF | TGTGCCAGCAGCTATAACGGGAGGGTCACAGATACGCAGTATTTT
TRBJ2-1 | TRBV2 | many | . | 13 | CASRGHGANEQFF | TGTGCCAGCAGGGGACACGGGGCTAATGAGCAGTTCTTC
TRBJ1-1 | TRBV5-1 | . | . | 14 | CASRQGLRNTEAFF | TGCGCCAGCAGGCAGGGATTGAGGAACACTGAAGCTTTCTTT
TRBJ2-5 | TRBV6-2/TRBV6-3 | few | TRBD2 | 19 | CASSPPPGLAGGRRETQYF | TGTGCCAGCAGTCCCCCCCCGGGACTAGCGGGGGGGCGGCGAGAGACCCAGTACTTC
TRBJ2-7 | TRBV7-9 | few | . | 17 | CASSLRQGASGTYEQYF | TGTGCCAGCAGCTTACGACAGGGGGCTAGCGGGACCTACGAGCAGTACTTC
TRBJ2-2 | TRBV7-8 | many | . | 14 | CASRQRQYTGELFF | TGTGCCAGCAGACAACGACAATACACCGGGGAGCTGTTTTTT
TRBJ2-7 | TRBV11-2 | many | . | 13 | CASSLRTVYEQYF | TGTGCCAGCAGCCTACGGACAGTCTACGAGCAGTACTTC
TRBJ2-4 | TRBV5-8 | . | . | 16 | CASSLEAVNPKNIQYF | TGTGCCAGCAGCTTGGAAGCGGTGAATCCCAAAAACATTCAGTACTTC
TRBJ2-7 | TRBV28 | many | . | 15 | CASLADPGVSYEQYF | TGTGCCAGTCTCGCTGACCCTGGGGTCTCCTACGAGCAGTACTTC
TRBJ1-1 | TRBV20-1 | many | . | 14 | CSAHPTGVTAEAFF | TGCAGTGCTCATCCTACGGGGGTGACCGCTGAAGCTTTCTTT
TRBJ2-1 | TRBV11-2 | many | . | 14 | CASSLVRWGDEQFF | TGTGCCAGCAGCTTAGTGCGGTGGGGCGATGAGCAGTTCTTC
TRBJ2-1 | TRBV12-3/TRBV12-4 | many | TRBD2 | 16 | CASSLSGRDSYNEQFF | TGTGCCAGCAGCCTTAGCGGGAGGGACTCCTACAATGAGCAGTTCTTC
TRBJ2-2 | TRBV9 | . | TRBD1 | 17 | CASSHPRTGGNTGELFF | TGTGCCAGCAGCCATCCCCGGACAGGGGGTAACACCGGGGAGCTGTTTTTT
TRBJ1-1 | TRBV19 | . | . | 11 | CASRAGFEAFF | TGTGCCAGTAGAGCGGGATTTGAAGCTTTCTTT
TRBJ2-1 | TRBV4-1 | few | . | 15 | CASSQELTTRSGQFF | TGCGCCAGCAGCCAAGAGTTGACAACTCGGTCGGGGCAGTTCTTC
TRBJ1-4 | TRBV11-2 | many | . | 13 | CASSLGANEKLFF | TGTGCCAGCAGCTTAGGCGCGAATGAAAAACTGTTTTTT
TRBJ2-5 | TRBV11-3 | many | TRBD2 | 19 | CASSSRTSGSVSTLETQYF | TGTGCCAGCAGCTCCCGGACTAGCGGGAGTGTTTCTACTCTCGAGACCCAGTACTTC
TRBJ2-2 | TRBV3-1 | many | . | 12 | CASSLWDRELFF | TGTGCCAGCAGCCTTTGGGATAGGGAGCTGTTTTTT
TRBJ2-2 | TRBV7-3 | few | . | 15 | CASSFYGVNTGELFF | TGTGCCAGCAGCTTTTATGGGGTGAACACCGGGGAGCTGTTTTTT
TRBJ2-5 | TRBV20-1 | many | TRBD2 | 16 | CSARDAVAGEVETQYF | TGCAGTGCTAGAGATGCGGTAGCGGGAGAGGTAGAGACCCAGTACTTC
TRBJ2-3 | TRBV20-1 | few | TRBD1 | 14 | CSVLDRGFTDTQYF | TGCAGTGTTTTGGACAGGGGATTCACAGATACGCAGTATTTT
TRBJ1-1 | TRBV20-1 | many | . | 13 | CSASRGSNTEAFF | TGCAGTGCTAGTAGGGGTTCGAACACTGAAGCTTTCTTT
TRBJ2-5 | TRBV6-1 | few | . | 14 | CASSEEGTRETQYF | TGTGCCAGCAGTGAAGAGGGGACCAGGGAGACCCAGTACTTC
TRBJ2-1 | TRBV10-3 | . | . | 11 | CAISLFDEQFF | TGTGCCATCAGTCTATTCGATGAGCAGTTCTTC
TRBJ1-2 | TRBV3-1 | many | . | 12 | CASSHGLGGYTF | TGTGCCAGCAGCCATGGGTTGGGGGGCTACACCTTC
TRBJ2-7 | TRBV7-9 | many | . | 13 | CASSFQAAYEQYF | TGTGCCAGCAGCTTCCAGGCCGCCTACGAGCAGTACTTC
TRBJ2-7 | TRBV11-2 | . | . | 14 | CASSSYRETYEQYF | TGTGCCAGCAGCTCTTACAGGGAAACCTACGAGCAGTACTTC
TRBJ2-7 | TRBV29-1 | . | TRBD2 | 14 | CSIRLAGGPGEQYF | TGCAGCATCCGACTAGCGGGAGGGCCAGGGGAGCAGTACTTC
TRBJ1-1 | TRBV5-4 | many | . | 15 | CASSLSARSNTEAFF | TGTGCCAGCAGCTTGAGCGCCAGAAGTAACACTGAAGCTTTCTTT
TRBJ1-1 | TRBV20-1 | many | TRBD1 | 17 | CSAETRRDRGLNTEAFF | TGCAGTGCAGAAACACGCCGGGACAGGGGGTTGAACACTGAAGCTTTCTTT
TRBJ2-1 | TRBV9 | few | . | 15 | CASSLDSPMVDEQFF | TGTGCCAGCAGCTTGGACAGCCCAATGGTCGATGAGCAGTTCTTC
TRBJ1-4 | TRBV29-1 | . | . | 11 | CSAGLREKLFF | TGCAGCGCCGGGCTGAGAGAAAAACTGTTTTTT
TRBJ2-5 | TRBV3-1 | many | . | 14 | CASSPTVTQETQYF | TGTGCCAGCAGTCCGACGGTAACCCAAGAGACCCAGTACTTC
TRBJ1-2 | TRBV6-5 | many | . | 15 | CASSYSSGGHYGYTF | TGTGCCAGCAGTTACTCCAGCGGGGGGCACTATGGCTACACCTTC
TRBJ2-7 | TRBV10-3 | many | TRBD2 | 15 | CAISEYGGGGYEQYF | TGTGCCATCAGTGAGTATGGCGGCGGGGGTTACGAGCAGTACTTC
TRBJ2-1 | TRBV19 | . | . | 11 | CALGGPGEQFF | TGTGCCCTGGGGGGGCCCGGTGAGCAGTTCTTC
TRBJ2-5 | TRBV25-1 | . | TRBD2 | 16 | CASNEWSGGASETQYF | TGTGCCAGCAATGAATGGAGCGGGGGGGCCTCAGAGACCCAGTACTTC
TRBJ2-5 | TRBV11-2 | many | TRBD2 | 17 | CASSTTGASGGQETQYF | TGTGCCAGCAGCACCACGGGGGCTAGCGGGGGGCAAGAGACCCAGTACTTC
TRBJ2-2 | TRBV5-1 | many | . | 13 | CASSLAFTGELFF | TGCGCCAGCAGCTTAGCGTTCACCGGGGAGCTGTTTTTT